This passage covers 4 T cell receptor beta chains from one sample sequenced in a study of OX40 agonist ivuxolimab in advanced cancers. Library method: the immunoSEQ multiplex PCR assay. TCRdb carries this immuneACCESS record with in-frame sequences only. Its versions omit some clonotypes, under half of them owing to an unresolved V gene in the studies checked, with the rest unexplained. This sample holds about 82,000 clones; 80% to 95% were observed only once. About 0.63% of the sample is in the top ten clones. Sequencing used CD4+ or CD8+ T cells sorted from blood, obtained in a trial of the OX40 agonist ivuxolimab. These receptors were obtained from an adult with an advanced solid tumor such as melanoma, head and neck, liver or kidney cancer.

The count of this clone is one. The chain carries TRBV19 and TRBJ1-2; TRBD1 is a possible D gene (5 bases). The V and J ends lost 11 bases and 2 bases respectively, with 21 bases between them. CDR3 length: 15 amino acids. The germline V gene has CDR1 LNHDA and CDR2 SQIVND (reference sequence). The chain's CDR3 is CASSSEAGRNYGYTF. CDR3 nucleotides: TGTGCCTCCTCCTCTGAGGCAGGGAGAAACTATGGCTACACCTTC. Filled out from reference TRBV19 and TRBJ1-2, the complete variable domain reads DGGITQSPKYLFRKEGQNVTLSCEQNLNHDAMYWYRQDPGQGLRLIYYSQIVNDFQKGDIAEGYSVSREKKESFPLTVTSAQKNPTAFYLCASSSEAGRNYGYTFGSGTRLTVV.

The chain links TRBV6-1 to TRBJ1-2, with TRBD1 matching 8 bases. There are 14 residues in the CDR3. CDR1 is MNHNS, CDR2 SASEGT, per germline. DNA of the CDR3: TGTGCAGGAGAGGACAGGGCCTCTAACTATGGCTACACCTTC. Protein: CAGEDRASNYGYTF.

This clone has just one count. This chain uses TRBV9 with TRBJ2-3; TRBD2 agrees at 9 bases. The CDR3 is 15 residues long. V was clipped by 4 bases and J by 6 bases; unmatched bases: 9. Germline values: CDR1 SGDLS, CDR2 YYNGEE. The CDR3 loop is CASSTAGGGSDTQYF. CDR3 nucleotides: TGTGCCAGCAGCACAGCGGGGGGTGGCTCGGATACGCAGTATTTT.

The chain combines TRBV5-6 with TRBJ1-2, with a tentative D call TRBD1 (5 bases). Trimming removed 5 bases at V and 12 bases at J, with 20 bases between. Per germline, CDR1 SGHDT and CDR2 YYEEEE. This CDR3 region has 13 residues. The CDR3, as DNA: TGTGCCAGCAGGTCAACAGGTTTCTCTGATGACACCTTC. The encoded protein is CASRSTGFSDDTF. Full variable domain (outside the CDR3, taken from reference TRBV5-6 and TRBJ1-2): DAGVTQSPTHLIKTRGQQVTLRCSPKSGHDTVSWYQQALGQGPQFIFQYYEEEERQRGNFPDRFSGHQFPNYSSELNVNALLLGDSALYLCASRSTGFSDDTFGSGTRLTVV.